The rows below give T cell receptor beta chains drawn from one sample of a study of shared clonotypes between healthy human individuals. The assay was immunoSEQ multiplex PCR, and TCRdb's table has in-frame clones only and misses some. This sample yields around 600,000 clones, of which less than 98% are seen a single time; 0.045% to 0.07% belongs to the top ten. The sequenced sample was naive CD4+ T cells sorted from blood. These receptors were collected from a woman in her twenties or thirties in good health. Each CDR3 is given with its conserved first and last residue. D genes are given only for firm matches. Rows may omit the clone size; those that give it use once, few, many or a size class.

.	TRBV5-4	.	TRBJ1-1	CASSPSSGTEAFF	TGTGCCAGCAGCCCTTCTAGTGGCACTGAAGCTTTCTTT
.	TRBV19	.	TRBJ2-5	CASSIHQETQYF	TGTGCCAGTAGTATCCACCAAGAGACCCAGTACTTC
TRBD2	TRBV18	.	TRBJ2-5	CASSPSTSGQETQYF	TGTGCCAGCTCACCATCCACTAGCGGCCAAGAGACCCAGTACTTC
TRBD2	TRBV2	.	TRBJ2-1	CASRSTSGRSYNEQFF	TGTGCCAGCAGGTCGACTAGCGGGAGATCCTACAATGAGCAGTTCTTC
.	TRBV19	.	TRBJ1-3	CASSIYAGNTIYF	TGTGCCAGTAGTATTTACGCTGGAAACACCATATATTTT
TRBD1	TRBV27	.	TRBJ1-5	CASSRTGDQPQHF	TGTGCCAGCAGTAGAACAGGGGACCAGCCCCAGCATTTT
.	TRBV5-8	.	TRBJ1-4	CASSLTGSWVNEKLFF	TGTGCCAGCAGCTTAACAGGGAGCTGGGTTAATGAAAAACTGTTTTTT
TRBD1	TRBV28	.	TRBJ1-4	CASSGTGGEKLFF	TGTGCCAGCTCAGGGACAGGGGGTGAAAAACTGTTTTTT
.	TRBV2	.	TRBJ2-7	CASTWDNSYEQYF	TGTGCCAGCACTTGGGACAATTCCTACGAGCAGTACTTC
.	TRBV2	.	TRBJ2-3	CASSVESTDTQYF	TGTGCCAGCAGTGTAGAAAGCACAGATACGCAGTATTTT
.	TRBV27	.	TRBJ2-2	CASRKSLNFAGGELFF	TGTGCCAGCAGAAAATCACTTAATTTCGCGGGCGGGGAGCTGTTTTTT
TRBD2	TRBV4-1	.	TRBJ2-7	CASSQLSGRASSYEQYF	TGCGCCAGCAGCCAGTTGAGCGGGAGGGCCTCTTCATACGAGCAGTACTTC
.	TRBV27	once	TRBJ1-1	CASRRTDLENTEAFF	TGTGCCAGCAGACGGACAGATCTGGAGAACACTGAAGCTTTCTTT